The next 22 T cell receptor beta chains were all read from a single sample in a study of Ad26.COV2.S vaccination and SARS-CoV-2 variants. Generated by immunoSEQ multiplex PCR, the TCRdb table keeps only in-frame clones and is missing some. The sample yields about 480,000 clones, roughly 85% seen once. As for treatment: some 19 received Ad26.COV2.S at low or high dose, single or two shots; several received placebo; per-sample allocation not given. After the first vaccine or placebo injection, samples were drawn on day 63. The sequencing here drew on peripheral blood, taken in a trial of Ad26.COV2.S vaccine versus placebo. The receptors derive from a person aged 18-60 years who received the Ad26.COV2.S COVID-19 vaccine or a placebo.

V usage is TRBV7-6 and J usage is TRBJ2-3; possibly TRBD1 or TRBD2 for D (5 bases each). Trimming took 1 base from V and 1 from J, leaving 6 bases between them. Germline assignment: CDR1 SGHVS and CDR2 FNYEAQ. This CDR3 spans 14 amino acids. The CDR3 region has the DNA TGTGCCAGCAGCTTAGTGGGGGGCACAGATACGCAGTATTTT. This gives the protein CASSLVGGTDTQYF.

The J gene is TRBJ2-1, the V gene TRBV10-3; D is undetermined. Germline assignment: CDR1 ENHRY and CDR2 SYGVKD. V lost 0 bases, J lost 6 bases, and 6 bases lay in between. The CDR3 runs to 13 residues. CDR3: CAISESTLNEQFF. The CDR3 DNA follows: TGTGCCATCAGTGAGTCAACCCTCAATGAGCAGTTCTTC.

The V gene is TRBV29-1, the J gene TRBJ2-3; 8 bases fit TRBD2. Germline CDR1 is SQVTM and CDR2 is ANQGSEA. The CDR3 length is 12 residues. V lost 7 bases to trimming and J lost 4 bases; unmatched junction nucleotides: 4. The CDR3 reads CSGLAFSDTQYF. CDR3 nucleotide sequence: TGCAGCGGACTAGCGTTCTCAGATACGCAGTATTTT.

CDR3 DNA: TGTGCCAGCAGTTCCCCGGGGCGTGAAGCTTTCTTT. It encodes CASSSPGREAFF. The gene calls are TRBV28 and TRBJ1-1; D may be TRBD1 (5 bases). Trimming took off 4 bases at V and 7 bases at J, with 10 bases between the two ends. This CDR3 spans 12 amino acids. CDR1 MDHEN and CDR2 SYDVKM come from the germline V gene.

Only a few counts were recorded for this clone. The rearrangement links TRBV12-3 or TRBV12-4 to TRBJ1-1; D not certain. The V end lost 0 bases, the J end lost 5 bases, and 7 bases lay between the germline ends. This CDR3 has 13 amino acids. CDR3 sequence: CASSLAPGTEAFF. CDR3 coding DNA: TGTGCCAGCAGTTTAGCTCCGGGGACTGAAGCTTTCTTT.

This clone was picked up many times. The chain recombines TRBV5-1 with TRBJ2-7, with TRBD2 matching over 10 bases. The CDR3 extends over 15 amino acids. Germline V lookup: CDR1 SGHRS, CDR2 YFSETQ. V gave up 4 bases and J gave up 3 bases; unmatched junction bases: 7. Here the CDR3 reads CASSPPGLANYEQYF. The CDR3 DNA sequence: TGCGCCAGCAGCCCCCCGGGACTAGCGAACTACGAGCAGTACTTC.

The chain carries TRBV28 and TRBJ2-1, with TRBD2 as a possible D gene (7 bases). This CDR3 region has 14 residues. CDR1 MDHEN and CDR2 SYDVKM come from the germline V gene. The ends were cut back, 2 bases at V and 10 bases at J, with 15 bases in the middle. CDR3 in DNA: TGTGCCAGCAGTTTAGGGGGCGGGAGCGGGGAGCAGTTCTTC. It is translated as CASSLGGGSGEQFF.

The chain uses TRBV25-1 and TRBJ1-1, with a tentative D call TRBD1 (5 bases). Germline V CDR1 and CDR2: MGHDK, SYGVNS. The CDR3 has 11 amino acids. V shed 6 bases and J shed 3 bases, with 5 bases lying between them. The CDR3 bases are TGTGCCAGCAGCAGGGACACTGAAGCTTTCTTT. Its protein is CASSRDTEAFF.

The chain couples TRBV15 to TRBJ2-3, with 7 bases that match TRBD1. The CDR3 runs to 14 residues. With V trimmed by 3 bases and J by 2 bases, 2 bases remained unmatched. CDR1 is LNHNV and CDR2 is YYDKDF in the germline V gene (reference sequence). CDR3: CATSRGQYTDTQYF. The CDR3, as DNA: TGTGCCACCAGCAGGGGACAGTACACAGATACGCAGTATTTT.

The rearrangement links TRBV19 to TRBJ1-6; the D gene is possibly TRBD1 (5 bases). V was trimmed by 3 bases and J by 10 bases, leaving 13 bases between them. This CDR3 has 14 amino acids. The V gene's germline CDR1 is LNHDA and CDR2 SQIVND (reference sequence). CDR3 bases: TGTGCCAGTAGTATGGCCCAGGGTTGGTCACCCCTCCACTTT. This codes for CASSMAQGWSPLHF.

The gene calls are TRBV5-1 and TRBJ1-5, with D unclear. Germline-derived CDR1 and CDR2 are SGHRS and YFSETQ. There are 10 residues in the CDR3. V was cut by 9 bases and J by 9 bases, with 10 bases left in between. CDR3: CANRCWPQHF. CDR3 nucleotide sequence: TGCGCCAACCGCTGCTGGCCCCAGCATTTT.

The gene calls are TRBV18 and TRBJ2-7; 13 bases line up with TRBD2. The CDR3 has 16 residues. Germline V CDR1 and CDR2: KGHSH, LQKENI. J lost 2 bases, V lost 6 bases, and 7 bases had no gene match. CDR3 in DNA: TGTGCCAGCTCCCCAACTAGCGGGGGGGAGCCCTACGAGCAGTACTTC. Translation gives CASSPTSGGEPYEQYF.

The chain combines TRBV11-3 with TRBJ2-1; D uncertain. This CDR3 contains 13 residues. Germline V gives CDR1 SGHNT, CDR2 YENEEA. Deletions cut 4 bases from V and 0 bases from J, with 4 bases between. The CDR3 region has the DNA TGTGCCAGCAGCTCCAGCTCCTACAATGAGCAGTTCTTC. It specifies CASSSSSYNEQFF. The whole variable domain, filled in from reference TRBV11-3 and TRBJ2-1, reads EAGVVQSPRYKIIEKKQPVAFWCNPISGHNTLYWYLQNLGQGPELLIRYENEEAVDDSQLPKDRFSAERLKGVDSTLKIQPAELGDSAVYLCASSSSSYNEQFFGPGTRLTVL.

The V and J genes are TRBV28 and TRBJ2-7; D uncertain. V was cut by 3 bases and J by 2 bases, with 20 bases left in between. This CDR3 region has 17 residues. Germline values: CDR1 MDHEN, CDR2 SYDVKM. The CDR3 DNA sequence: TGTGCCAGCAGTTTGCCTCCCCGGGCTCTTCCACCCTACGAGCAGTACTTC. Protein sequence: CASSLPPRALPPYEQYF.

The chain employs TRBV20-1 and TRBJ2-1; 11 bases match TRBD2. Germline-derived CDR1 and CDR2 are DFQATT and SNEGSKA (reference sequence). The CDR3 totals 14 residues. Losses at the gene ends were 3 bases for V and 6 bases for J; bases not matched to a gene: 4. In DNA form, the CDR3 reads TGCAGTGCTAGTTTTCTAGCGGGAGGCAATGAGCAGTTCTTC. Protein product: CSASFLAGGNEQFF.

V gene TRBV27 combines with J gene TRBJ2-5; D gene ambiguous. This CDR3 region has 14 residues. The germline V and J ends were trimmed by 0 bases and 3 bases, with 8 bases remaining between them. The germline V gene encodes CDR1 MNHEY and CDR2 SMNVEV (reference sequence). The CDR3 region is CASSLSNLEETQYF. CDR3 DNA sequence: TGTGCCAGCAGTTTATCGAATTTGGAAGAGACCCAGTACTTC.

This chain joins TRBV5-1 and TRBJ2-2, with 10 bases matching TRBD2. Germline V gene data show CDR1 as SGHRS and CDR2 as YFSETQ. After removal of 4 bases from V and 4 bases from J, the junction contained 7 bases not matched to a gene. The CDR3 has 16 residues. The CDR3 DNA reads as TGCGCCAGCAGCCAGCGGGAGGGCCGGGTCACCGGGGAGCTGTTTTTT. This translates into CASSQREGRVTGELFF.

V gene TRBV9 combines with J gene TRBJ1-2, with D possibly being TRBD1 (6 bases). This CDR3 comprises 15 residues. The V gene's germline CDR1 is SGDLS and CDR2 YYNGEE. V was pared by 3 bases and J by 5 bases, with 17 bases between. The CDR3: CASSGLGGGGYGYTF. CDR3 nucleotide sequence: TGTGCCAGCAGCGGACTGGGGGGCGGTGGGTATGGCTACACCTTC.

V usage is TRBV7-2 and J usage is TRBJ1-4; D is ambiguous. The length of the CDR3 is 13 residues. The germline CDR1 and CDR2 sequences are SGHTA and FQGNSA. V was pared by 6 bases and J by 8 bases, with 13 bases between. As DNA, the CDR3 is TGTGCCAGCAGGGGTGGGTCGGGGGAAAAACTGTTTTTT. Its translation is CASRGGSGEKLFF.

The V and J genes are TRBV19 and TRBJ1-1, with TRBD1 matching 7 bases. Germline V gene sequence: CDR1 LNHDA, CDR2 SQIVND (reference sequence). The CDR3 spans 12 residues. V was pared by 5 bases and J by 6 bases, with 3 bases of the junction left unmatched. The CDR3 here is CASSLTGAEAFF. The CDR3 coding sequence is TGTGCCAGTAGTCTCACAGGGGCTGAAGCTTTCTTT.

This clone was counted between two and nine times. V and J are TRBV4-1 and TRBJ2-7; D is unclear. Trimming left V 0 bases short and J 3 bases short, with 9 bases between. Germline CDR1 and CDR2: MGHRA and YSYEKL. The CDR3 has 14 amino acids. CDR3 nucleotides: TGCGCCAGCAGCCAAGATTCCACATTCTACGAGCAGTACTTC. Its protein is CASSQDSTFYEQYF.

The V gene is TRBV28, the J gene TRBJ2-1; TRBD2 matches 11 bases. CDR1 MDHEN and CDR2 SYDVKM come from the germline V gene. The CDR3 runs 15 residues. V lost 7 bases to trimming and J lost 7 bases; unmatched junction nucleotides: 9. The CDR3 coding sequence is TGTGCCAGCAACCTTAGCGGGAGGGAAAGGAATGAGCAGTTCTTC. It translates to CASNLSGRERNEQFF.